This passage covers 15 T cell receptor beta chains from one sample sequenced in a study of monozygotic twins with inflammatory bowel disease. TCRdb reprocessed the 5' RACE reads and reports one entry per CDR3 protein, with no DNA. The sample totals about 150,000 distinct CDR3 sequences; its top ten clones hold around 1.3%. The sample taken for sequencing was blood. These receptors were collected from a human donor with ulcerative colitis or Crohn's disease, or a healthy co-twin of an affected twin (not recorded which).

The rearrangement uses TRBV24-1 and TRBJ2-1. The CDR3 length is 14 residues. CDR1 KGHDR and CDR2 SFDVKD come from the germline V gene. The CDR3 loop is CATSANSIHNEQFF.

The rearrangement joins TRBV5-1 to TRBJ2-2; lacking DNA, the TRBD1 call made by TCRdb goes unchecked. Germline CDR1 is SGHRS and CDR2 is YFSETQ. The CDR3 extends over 14 amino acids. CDR3 sequence: CASRTGGMAGELFF.

The chain employs TRBV6-5 and TRBJ2-7; absent DNA, TCRdb's TRBD1 call cannot be checked. The CDR3 totals 14 residues. Germline-derived CDR1 and CDR2 are MNHEY and SVGAGI. This CDR3 reads CASSYGTATYEQYF.

V is TRBV4-1 and J is TRBJ2-7. From germline, CDR1 is MGHRA and CDR2 YSYEKL. This CDR3 is built from 16 residues. The CDR3 is CASSQGRGRFSYEQYF.

The rearrangement joins TRBV5-1 to TRBJ1-6; the D call from TCRdb, TRBD1, cannot be confirmed without DNA. The CDR3 totals 15 residues. Germline lookup yields CDR1 SGHRS and CDR2 YFSETQ. CDR3 loop: CASSLGQGNNSPLHF.

The chain carries TRBV6-2 or TRBV6-3 and TRBJ2-7; the D call from TCRdb, TRBD2, cannot be confirmed without DNA. This CDR3 has 14 amino acids. CDR1 and CDR2 from the germline V gene are MNHEY and SVGEGT. CDR3 protein: CASTLAGLTYEQYF.

The rearrangement joins TRBV29-1 to TRBJ2-1; there is no DNA to check the TCRdb D call of TRBD2. The CDR3 is 15 amino acids. Germline CDR1 reads SQVTM; CDR2 reads ANQGSEA. CDR3 protein: CSVEEGLAGEDEQFF.

The chain couples TRBV18 to TRBJ2-5. The CDR3 covers 15 residues. CDR1 is KGHSH, CDR2 LQKENI, per germline. CDR3 sequence reads: CASSPNGAVQETQYF.

V and J are TRBV5-1 and TRBJ2-7; there is no DNA to check the TCRdb D call of TRBD1. Germline CDR1 and CDR2: SGHRS and YFSETQ. The CDR3 is 21 amino acids. The CDR3 spells CASSLAVFGAGKTDFTYEQYF.

The chain has TRBV6-1 and TRBJ2-1; checking the TCRdb D call of TRBD2 is not possible without DNA. The germline V gene has CDR1 MNHNS and CDR2 SASEGT. CDR3 length: 16 amino acids. CDR3 amino acids: CASSKGGTNSYNEQFF.

The chain employs TRBV5-1 and TRBJ2-2; TCRdb lists TRBD1, though no DNA is available to test this call. The CDR3 contains 14 residues. Germline assignment: CDR1 SGHRS and CDR2 YFSETQ. The CDR3 reads CASSRTGDTGELFF.

The V and J genes are TRBV28 and TRBJ2-1; TCRdb selects TRBD2, and the lack of DNA leaves this call unchecked. Germline-derived CDR1 and CDR2 are MDHEN and SYDVKM. CDR3 size: 18 residues. This chain's CDR3 is CATSTGTSGLLSNNEQFF.

The chain recombines TRBV5-1 with TRBJ2-7. Germline lookup yields CDR1 SGHRS and CDR2 YFSETQ. The CDR3 loop spans 13 amino acids. CDR3 region: CASSLGQLYEQYF.

The chain has TRBV4-1 and TRBJ2-1. CDR3 size: 13 residues. Germline values: CDR1 MGHRA, CDR2 YSYEKL. This CDR3 is CASSQERSNEQFF.

V is TRBV7-3 and J is TRBJ2-1; absent DNA, TCRdb's TRBD2 call cannot be checked. Germline V lookup: CDR1 SGHTA, CDR2 FQGTGA. This CDR3 contains 18 residues. CDR3 sequence reads: CASSLTGAGVRLGNEQFF.